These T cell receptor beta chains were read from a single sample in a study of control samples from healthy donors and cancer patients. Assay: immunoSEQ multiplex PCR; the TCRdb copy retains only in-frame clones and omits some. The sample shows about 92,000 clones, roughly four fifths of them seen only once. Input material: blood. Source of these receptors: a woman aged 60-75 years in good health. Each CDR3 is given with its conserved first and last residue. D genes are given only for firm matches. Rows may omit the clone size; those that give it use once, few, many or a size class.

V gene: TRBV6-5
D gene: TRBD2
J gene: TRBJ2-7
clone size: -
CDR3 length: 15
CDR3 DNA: TGTGCCAGCAGGTCCGGGACTAGCGGGAGCTACGAGCAGTACTTC
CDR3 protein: CASRSGTSGSYEQYF

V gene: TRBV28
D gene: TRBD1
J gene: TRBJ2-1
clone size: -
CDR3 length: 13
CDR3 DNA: TGTGCCAGCAGTCCCGACAGGGAGAATGAGCAGTTCTTC
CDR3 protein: CASSPDRENEQFF

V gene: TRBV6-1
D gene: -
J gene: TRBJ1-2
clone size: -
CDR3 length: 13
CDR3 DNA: TGTGCCAGCAGTGAAGGGGGACGGACTGGCTACACCTTC
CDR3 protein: CASSEGGRTGYTF

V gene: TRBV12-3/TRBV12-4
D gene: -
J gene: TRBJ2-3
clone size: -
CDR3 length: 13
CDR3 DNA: TGTGCCAGCAGTTCCCTAGTGGCGGATACGCAGTATTTT
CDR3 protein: CASSSLVADTQYF

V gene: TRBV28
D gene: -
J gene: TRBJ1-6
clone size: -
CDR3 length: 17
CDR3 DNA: TGTGCCAGCACCCTCCAGGGTAGCACACGCCTAGGTTCACCCCTCCACTTT
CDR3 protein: CASTLQGSTRLGSPLHF

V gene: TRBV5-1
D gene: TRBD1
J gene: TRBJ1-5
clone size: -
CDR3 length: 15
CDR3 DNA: TGCGCCAGCAGCTTGGATGGACAGGGAAATCAGCCCCAGCATTTT
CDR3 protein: CASSLDGQGNQPQHF

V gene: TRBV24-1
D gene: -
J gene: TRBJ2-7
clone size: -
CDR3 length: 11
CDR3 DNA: TGTGCCACCAGTGATTTGAACGAGCAGTACTTC
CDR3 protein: CATSDLNEQYF

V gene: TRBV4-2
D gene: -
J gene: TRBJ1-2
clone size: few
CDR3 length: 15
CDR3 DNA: TGTGCCAGCAGCCAAGGGCAGGGAGATAACTATGGCTACACCTTC
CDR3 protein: CASSQGQGDNYGYTF

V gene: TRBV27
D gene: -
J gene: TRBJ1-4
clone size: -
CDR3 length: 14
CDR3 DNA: TGTGCCAGCAGTTCTCTGACCCTACGGGAAAAACTGTTTTTT
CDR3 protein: CASSSLTLREKLFF

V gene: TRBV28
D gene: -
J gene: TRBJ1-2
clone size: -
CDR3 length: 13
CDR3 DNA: TGTGCCAGCAGTTCGCCTCCCGGGGGAGGCTACACCTTC
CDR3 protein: CASSSPPGGGYTF

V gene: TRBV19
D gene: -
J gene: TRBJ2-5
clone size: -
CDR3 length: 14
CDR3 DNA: TGTGCCAGTAGTGTAGGGAGCTCAGGAGAGACCCAGTACTTC
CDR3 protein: CASSVGSSGETQYF

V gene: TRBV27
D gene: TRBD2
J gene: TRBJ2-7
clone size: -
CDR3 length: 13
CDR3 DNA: TGTGCCAGCAGTTCGGGACTAGCGTTCGAGCAGTACTTC
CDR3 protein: CASSSGLAFEQYF

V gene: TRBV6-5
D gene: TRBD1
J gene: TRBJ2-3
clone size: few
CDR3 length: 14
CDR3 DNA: TGTGCCAGCAGCCCGACAGGGTTGGGAGATACGCAGTATTTT
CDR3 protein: CASSPTGLGDTQYF

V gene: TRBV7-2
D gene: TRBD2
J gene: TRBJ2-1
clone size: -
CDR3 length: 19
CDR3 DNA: TGTGCCAGCAGCCCCCCCCGGACTAGCGGGAGATGGACATACAATGAGCAGTTCTTC
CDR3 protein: CASSPPRTSGRWTYNEQFF

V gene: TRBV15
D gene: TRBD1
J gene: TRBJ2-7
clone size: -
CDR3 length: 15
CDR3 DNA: TGTGCCACCAGCTCCCAGGACAGGTTAAGCTACGAGCAGTACTTC
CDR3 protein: CATSSQDRLSYEQYF

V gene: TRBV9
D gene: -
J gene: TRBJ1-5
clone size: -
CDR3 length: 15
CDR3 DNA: TGTGCCAGCAGCCAAGATGGACTGAACAATCAGCCCCAGCATTTT
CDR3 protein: CASSQDGLNNQPQHF

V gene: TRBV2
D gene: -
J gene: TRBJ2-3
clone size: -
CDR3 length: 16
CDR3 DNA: TGTGCCAGCAGTGAAGCGGGGGGCAGCAACACAGATACGCAGTATTTT
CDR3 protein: CASSEAGGSNTDTQYF

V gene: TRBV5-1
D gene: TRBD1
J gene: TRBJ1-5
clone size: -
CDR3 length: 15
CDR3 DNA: TGCGCCAGCAGCCTGGGACAGGGTAGCAATCAGCCCCAGCATTTT
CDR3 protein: CASSLGQGSNQPQHF

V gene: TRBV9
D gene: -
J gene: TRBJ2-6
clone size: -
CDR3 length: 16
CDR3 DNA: TGTGCCAGCAGCTTAAACGCGGTGTGGGGGGCCAACGTCCTGACTTTC
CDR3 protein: CASSLNAVWGANVLTF

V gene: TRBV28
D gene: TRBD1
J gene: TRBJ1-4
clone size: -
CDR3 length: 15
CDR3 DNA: TGTGCCAGCAGTCTAACAGGGGTGCAGAGGGAAAAACTGTTTTTT
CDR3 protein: CASSLTGVQREKLFF

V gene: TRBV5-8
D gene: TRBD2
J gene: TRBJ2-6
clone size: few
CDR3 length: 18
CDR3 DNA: TGTGCCAGCAGTGCACCTAGCGGGAGGGCCTCTGGGGCCAACGTCCTGACTTTC
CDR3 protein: CASSAPSGRASGANVLTF

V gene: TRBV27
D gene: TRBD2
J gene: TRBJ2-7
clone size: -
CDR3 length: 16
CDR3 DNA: TGTGCCAGCAACCACTGGGGAGGGAAAAAACTCTACGAGCAGTACTTC
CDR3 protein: CASNHWGGKKLYEQYF

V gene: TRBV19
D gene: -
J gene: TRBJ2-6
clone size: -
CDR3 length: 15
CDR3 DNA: TGTGCCAGTACCCCCGAAGCGGCTGGGGCCAACGTCCTGACTTTC
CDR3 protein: CASTPEAAGANVLTF

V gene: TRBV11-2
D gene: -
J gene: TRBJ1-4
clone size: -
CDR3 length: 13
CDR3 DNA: TGTGCCAGCAGCTTCCACAGAGATGAAAAACTGTTTTTT
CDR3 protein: CASSFHRDEKLFF

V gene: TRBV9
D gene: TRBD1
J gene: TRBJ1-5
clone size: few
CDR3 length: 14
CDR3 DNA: TGTGCCAGCAGCCATGACAGGGGAGGTCAGCCCCAGCATTTT
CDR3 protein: CASSHDRGGQPQHF

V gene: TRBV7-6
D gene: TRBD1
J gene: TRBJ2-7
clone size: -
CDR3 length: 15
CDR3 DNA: TGTGCCAGCAGCTTAGCGGGACAGGGATACTACGAGCAGTACTTC
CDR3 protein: CASSLAGQGYYEQYF

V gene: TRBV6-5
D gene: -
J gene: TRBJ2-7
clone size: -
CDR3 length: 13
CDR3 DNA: TGTGCCAGCAGTTACACACCGGTCCACGAGCAGTACTTC
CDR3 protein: CASSYTPVHEQYF